The 18 T cell receptor beta chains below were found in one sample sequenced in a study of T cell responses to AZD1222 COVID-19 vaccine. The repertoire was sequenced with immunoSEQ multiplex PCR; TCRdb's copy has only in-frame clones and lacks some. Of 100,000 to 150,000 clones in the sample, roughly 86% were seen once. This sample comprised peripheral blood, obtained on day 0 of AZD1222 vaccination. These receptors were obtained from an adult in good health.

This sequence joins TRBV28 and TRBJ1-6; TRBD1 is a possible D gene (6 bases). This CDR3 comprises 15 residues. CDR1 is MDHEN, CDR2 SYDVKM, per germline. Deletions cut 5 bases from V and 9 bases from J, with 17 bases between. This CDR3 reads CASSPSGGEGSPLHF. The DNA of the CDR3 is TGTGCCAGCAGTCCTTCGGGGGGCGAGGGTTCACCCCTCCACTTT.

V gene TRBV3-1 (or the pseudogene TRBV3-2) combines with J gene TRBJ1-1; 8 bases match TRBD1. The CDR3 is 14 residues long. Germline lookup yields CDR1 LGHDT and CDR2 YNNKEL (reference sequence). The V gene end was trimmed by 4 bases and the J gene end by 4 bases; junction bases not matched to a gene: 5. The CDR3 bases are TGTGCCAGCAGCCCCCTAACAGGGGGCACTGAAGCTTTCTTT. Protein sequence: CASSPLTGGTEAFF.

This chain joins TRBV29-1 and TRBJ1-1, with unresolved D. CDR1 is SQVTM, CDR2 ANQGSEA, per germline. The CDR3 extends over 12 amino acids. Trimming removed 6 bases from V and 1 base from J, with 9 bases in between. CDR3 protein: CSVSKGNTEAFF. CDR3 bases: TGCAGCGTATCTAAGGGGAACACTGAAGCTTTCTTT.

The chain uses TRBV21-1 and TRBJ2-1. TRBV21-1 is listed as a pseudogene. The CDR3 runs to 17 residues. CDR3 sequence (DNA): TGTGCCAGCAGCAAAGTCAGTGGGACGTGCTCCTACAATGAGCAGTTCTTC. Protein sequence: CASSKVSGTCSYNEQFF.

The V and J genes are TRBV10-3 and TRBJ2-7; weak D call: TRBD2 (5 bases). This CDR3 region has 15 residues. V dropped 4 bases and J dropped 1 base, with 14 bases sitting between them. The germline V gene has CDR1 ENHRY and CDR2 SYGVKD. CDR3 amino acids: CAISGGQESSYEQYF. Written as DNA, the CDR3 is TGTGCCATCAGTGGAGGGCAGGAATCTTCCTACGAGCAGTACTTC.

This chain uses TRBV5-1 with TRBJ1-2; 9 bases map to TRBD1. The germline V gene encodes CDR1 SGHRS and CDR2 YFSETQ. The CDR3 loop spans 14 amino acids. V lost 1 base and J lost 5; bases outside the gene matches: 3. The CDR3 sequence: CASSLPGQGYGYTF. The CDR3 DNA reads as TGCGCCAGCAGCTTGCCGGGACAGGGTTATGGCTACACCTTC. The full variable domain, with the rest looked up from reference TRBV5-1 and TRBJ1-2, is KAGVTQTPRYLIKTRGQQVTLSCSPISGHRSVSWYQQTPGQGLQFLFEYFSETQRNKGNFPGRFSGRQFSNSRSEMNVSTLELGDSALYLCASSLPGQGYGYTFGSGTRLTVV.

V gene TRBV7-9 combines with J gene TRBJ2-2; the D is unclear. CDR1 SEHNR and CDR2 FQNEAQ come from the germline V gene (reference sequence). Between the trimmed V and J ends, which lost 3 bases and 4 bases, there was a span of 6 bases. CDR3 size: 13 residues. The CDR3 loop reads CASSFAVTGELFF. DNA of the CDR3: TGTGCCAGCAGCTTCGCTGTCACCGGGGAGCTGTTTTTT.

The J gene is TRBJ1-5, the V gene TRBV2, with unresolved D. The CDR3 contains 13 residues. Looked up from germline, CDR1 is SNHLY and CDR2 is FYNNEI. Trimming took 5 bases from V and 4 from J, leaving 9 bases between them. The CDR3 reads CASSQGWNQPQHF. The DNA for the CDR3 is TGTGCCAGCAGTCAAGGTTGGAATCAGCCCCAGCATTTT. Full variable domain (missing parts from reference TRBV2 and TRBJ1-5): EPEVTQTPSHQVTQMGQEVILRCVPISNHLYFYWYRQILGQKVEFLVSFYNNEISEKSEIFDDQFSVERPDGSNFTLKIRSTKLEDSAMYFCASSQGWNQPQHFGDGTRLSIL.

A single count supports this clone. The rearrangement links TRBV27 to TRBJ1-5; a weak D match, TRBD1 (5 bases). The CDR3 sequence is 14 residues long. V was pared by 2 bases and J by 5 bases, with 10 bases between. Germline CDR1 reads MNHEY; CDR2 reads SMNVEV (reference sequence). The CDR3 region has the DNA TGTGCCAGCAGTTTAAGGGGCAGCTATCAGCCCCAGCATTTT. Its protein product is CASSLRGSYQPQHF.

V usage is TRBV19 and J usage is TRBJ2-6, with 7 bases aligning to TRBD1. The germline CDR1 and CDR2 sequences are LNHDA and SQIVND (reference sequence). CDR3 length: 16 amino acids. J gave up 2 bases and V 8 bases, and 9 bases lay outside the gene matches. The DNA of the CDR3 is TGTGCCAGTGGATCGAGGGGGCCTGCTGGGGCCAACGTCCTGACTTTC. It is translated as CASGSRGPAGANVLTF.

The genes are TRBV7-2 and TRBJ1-2, with a possible D match to TRBD1 (6 bases). The CDR3 extends over 14 amino acids. V was trimmed by 5 bases and J by 7 bases, leaving 17 bases between them. Germline CDR1 is SGHTA and CDR2 is FQGNSA. CDR3 sequence reads: CASSEGTPRRGYTF. Here the CDR3 DNA reads TGTGCCAGCAGCGAAGGGACACCACGGCGTGGCTACACCTTC.

The gene calls are TRBV5-6 and TRBJ2-2, with D uncertain. Germline V gives CDR1 SGHDT, CDR2 YYEEEE. With 4 bases removed from V and 4 bases from J, the gap between germline ends came to 2 bases. CDR3 length equals 11 residues. This CDR3 reads CASSATGELFF. The CDR3 coding sequence is TGTGCCAGCAGCGCCACCGGGGAGCTGTTTTTT.

The V call is TRBV2, the J call TRBJ2-2; perhaps TRBD2 as D (6 bases). This CDR3 is built from 14 residues. Looked up from germline, CDR1 is SNHLY and CDR2 is FYNNEI. V shed 8 bases and J shed 5 bases, with 15 bases lying between them. The chain's CDR3 is CASGGKLWTGELFF. CDR3 nucleotides: TGTGCCAGCGGGGGGAAGTTATGGACCGGGGAGCTGTTTTTT.

The V call is TRBV9, the J call TRBJ1-6; 8 positions agree with TRBD1. This CDR3 contains 16 residues. Germline V CDR1 and CDR2: SGDLS, YYNGEE. The J segment lost 7 bases and the V segment lost 3 bases, leaving 9 bases of the junction unmatched. CDR3 region: CASSAGQGGWNSPLHF. The CDR3 bases are TGTGCCAGCAGCGCCGGACAGGGCGGATGGAATTCACCCCTCCACTTT.

This sequence joins TRBV7-9 and TRBJ1-3; TRBD1 aligns across 7 bases. With 3 bases clipped from V and 5 bases from J, the junction kept 1 base outside the gene matches. Germline-derived CDR1 and CDR2 are SEHNR and FQNEAQ (reference sequence). This CDR3 has 13 amino acids. The CDR3 bases are TGTGCCAGCAGCTTGGGACAGAGAAACACCATATATTTT. This codes for CASSLGQRNTIYF.

The V and J genes are TRBV7-6 and TRBJ1-1; no clear D. Germline CDR1 and CDR2: SGHVS and FNYEAQ. There are 12 residues in the CDR3. The V end lost 5 bases, the J end lost 4 bases, and 8 bases lay between the germline ends. The CDR3 is CASSPDTTEAFF. Here the CDR3 DNA reads TGTGCCAGCAGCCCCGACACCACTGAAGCTTTCTTT.

The V gene is TRBV28, the J gene TRBJ2-3; 8 nucleotides agree with TRBD2. The CDR3 is 15 amino acids. J lost 2 bases, V lost 2 bases, and 3 bases had no gene match. Germline CDR1 and CDR2: MDHEN and SYDVKM. CDR3 sequence (DNA): TGTGCCAGCAGTTTAAGCGGGAGTGCCACAGATACGCAGTATTTT. This gives the protein CASSLSGSATDTQYF.

The gene calls are TRBV2 and TRBJ2-6; 8 bases are shared with TRBD1. This CDR3 contains 12 residues. CDR1 and CDR2 from the germline V gene are SNHLY and FYNNEI. The J segment lost 13 bases and the V segment lost 6 bases, leaving 5 bases of the junction unmatched. CDR3 protein: CASRDRVGVLTF. The CDR3 DNA reads as TGTGCCAGCAGGGACAGGGTCGGGGTCCTGACTTTC.